The clone carrying this TCR beta chain was observed once. This sample was taken from a study of blood T cell repertoires in COVID-19. Study summary: Sample material is recorded as cDNA or gDNA derived from T cells, B-cell-depleted T cells, or PBMCs.

Libraries were prepared by immunoSEQ multiplex PCR; TCRdb keeps only in-frame clonotypes and omits some of them. This table has roughly 140,000 clones, about 87% appearing once. Cohort allocation depended upon clinical history that participants reported. CDR1 SGHTA and CDR2 FQGNSA come from the germline V gene. The V gene lost 1 base and the J gene lost 4 bases, with 19 bases spanning the gap. This CDR3 contains 17 residues. The receptor comes from a man aged 45-65 years in a cohort exposed to, infected with or recovered from COVID-19 (not recorded which). The chain joins TRBV7-2 to TRBJ1-2, with no clear D. Sequencing was done on a sample of PBMCs or T cells enriched from blood (not recorded which). CDR3 in amino acids: CASSLVSSGLLIYGYTF. Here the CDR3 DNA reads TGTGCCAGCAGCTTAGTGAGCAGCGGCCTTTTAATCTATGGCTACACCTTC.